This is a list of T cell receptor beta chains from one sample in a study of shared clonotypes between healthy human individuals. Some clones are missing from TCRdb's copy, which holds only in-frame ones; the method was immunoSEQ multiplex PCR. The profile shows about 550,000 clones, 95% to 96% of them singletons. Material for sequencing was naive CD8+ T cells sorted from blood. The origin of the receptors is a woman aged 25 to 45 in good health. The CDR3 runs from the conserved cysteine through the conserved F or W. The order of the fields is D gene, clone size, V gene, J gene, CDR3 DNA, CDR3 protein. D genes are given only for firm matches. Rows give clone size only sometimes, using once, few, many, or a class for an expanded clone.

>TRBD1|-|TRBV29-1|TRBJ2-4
TGCAGCGTTGGGGGGCGGACAGGGGCGATACTAGGAAAAAACATTCAGTACTTC
CSVGGRTGAILGKNIQYF
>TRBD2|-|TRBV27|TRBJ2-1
TGTGCCAGCAGTTTCGGACTAGCGGGATCCGGTGAGCAGTTCTTC
CASSFGLAGSGEQFF
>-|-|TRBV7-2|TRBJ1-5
TGTGCCAGCAGCTTAGACAGGGATAGCAATCAGCCCCAGCATTTT
CASSLDRDSNQPQHF
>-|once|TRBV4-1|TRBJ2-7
TGCGCCAGCAGCCAGGGCCTCAGTCCCTACGAGCAGTACTTC
CASSQGLSPYEQYF
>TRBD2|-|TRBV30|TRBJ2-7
TGTGCCTGGAGTGTTGGACTAGCGGGACTTGAGCAGTACTTC
CAWSVGLAGLEQYF
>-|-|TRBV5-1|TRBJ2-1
TGCGCCAGCAGCTTTTACAGCGATCCTAGGGATGAGCAGTTCTTC
CASSFYSDPRDEQFF
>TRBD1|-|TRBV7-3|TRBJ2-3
TGTGCCAGCAGCCCAGGGACAGGGGGCACAGATACGCAGTATTTT
CASSPGTGGTDTQYF
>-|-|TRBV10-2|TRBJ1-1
TGCGCCAGCAGTGAGTCACAGGGGAACACTGAAGCTTTCTTT
CASSESQGNTEAFF
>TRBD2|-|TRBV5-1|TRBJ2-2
TGCGCCAGCAGCTTGGCGGGGGGACGGGGCCGCGGGGAGCTGTTTTTT
CASSLAGGRGRGELFF
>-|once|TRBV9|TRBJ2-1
TGTGCCAGCAGCCCCCACAATGAGCAGTTCTTC
CASSPHNEQFF
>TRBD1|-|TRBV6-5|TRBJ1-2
TGTGCCAGCAGTTTTCGACAGGGGGGATACTATGGCTACACCTTC
CASSFRQGGYYGYTF
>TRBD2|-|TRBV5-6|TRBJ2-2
TGTGCCAGCAGCTTGCCGGGACTAGCGGGAGTTCGGGAGCTGTTTTTT
CASSLPGLAGVRELFF
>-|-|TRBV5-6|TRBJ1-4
TGTGCCAGCAGCTTGGACGTTACGCGGGAAAAACTGTTTTTT
CASSLDVTREKLFF
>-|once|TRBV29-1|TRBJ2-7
TGCAGCGTTGCGGCGGAGAACGCCTACGAGCAGTACTTC
CSVAAENAYEQYF
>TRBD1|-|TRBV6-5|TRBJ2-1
TGTGCCAGCAGGCCGGGACAGTCCTCCTACAATGAGCAGTTCTTC
CASRPGQSSYNEQFF
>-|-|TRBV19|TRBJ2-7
TGTGCCAGTAGTAATAGACCCCTTATGCAAGTAAGCCACGAGCAGTACTTC
CASSNRPLMQVSHEQYF
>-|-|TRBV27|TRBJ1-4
TGTGCCAGCAGTTCTAATGAAAAACTGTTTTTT
CASSSNEKLFF
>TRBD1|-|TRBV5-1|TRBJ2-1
TGCGCCAGCAGCTTTCGACAGGGTGAAGGACTTTACAATGAGCAGTTCTTC
CASSFRQGEGLYNEQFF
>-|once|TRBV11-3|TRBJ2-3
TGTGCCAGCAGCCCTGGGACTGGGACAGATACGCAGTATTTT
CASSPGTGTDTQYF
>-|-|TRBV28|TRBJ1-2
TGTGCCAGCAGCGACGGGGGGCTCGGCTACACCTTC
CASSDGGLGYTF
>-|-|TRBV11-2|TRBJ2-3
TGTGCCAGCAGCTTAGAAGGCGGGACCTTCGGCACAGATACGCAGTATTTT
CASSLEGGTFGTDTQYF
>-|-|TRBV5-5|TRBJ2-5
TGTGCCAGCAGCCCAAAGCGGGACCAAGAGACCCAGTACTTC
CASSPKRDQETQYF
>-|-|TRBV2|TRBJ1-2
TGTGCCAGCATCTATGGCGTCGGCTATGGCTACACCTTC
CASIYGVGYGYTF
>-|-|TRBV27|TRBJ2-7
TGTGCCAGCAGCGGGAGCGGGTACGAGCAGTACTTC
CASSGSGYEQYF
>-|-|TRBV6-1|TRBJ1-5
TGTGCCAGCATGAGGGAAGTAGGCAATCAGCCCCAGCATTTT
CASMREVGNQPQHF
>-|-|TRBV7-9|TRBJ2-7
TGTGCCAGCAGCTTATCCGGACAAGACTCCTACGAGCAGTACTTC
CASSLSGQDSYEQYF
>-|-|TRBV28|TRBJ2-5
TGTGCCAGCAGTTATACATCCGGAGAGACCCAGTACTTC
CASSYTSGETQYF